A selection of T cell receptor beta chains follows, all from one sample in a study of blood T cell repertoires in COVID-19. The protocol was immunoSEQ multiplex PCR, while the TCRdb copy is restricted to in-frame clones and leaves out a portion. The sample lists hundreds of thousands of clones; approximately 84% were seen once. Sample: peripheral blood. The receptors were sampled from a woman of 80 years or more with acute or convalescent COVID-19. The CDR3 runs from the conserved cysteine through the conserved F or W. A D gene is named only where the DNA matches it firmly. A clone size is listed for some rows: how often the clone was seen (once, few, many), or a class if it is expanded.

CDR3nt	CDR3aa	d_gene	abundance	v_gene	j_gene
TGTGCCAGCAGCCAATTAAACGAGCAGTACTTC	CASSQLNEQYF	.	.	TRBV3-1/TRBV3-2	TRBJ2-7
TGTGCCATCAGTGAAGACAGGGGCTATGGCTACACCTTC	CAISEDRGYGYTF	TRBD1	.	TRBV10-3	TRBJ1-2
TGTGCCAGCAGCTTAAGGATTAGCGGGGAAGAGACCCAGTACTTC	CASSLRISGEETQYF	TRBD2	.	TRBV11-3	TRBJ2-5
TGTGCCAGCAGTCCGGCCAGGGATAATTCACCCCTCCACTTT	CASSPARDNSPLHF	.	once	TRBV6-2/TRBV6-3	TRBJ1-6
TGTGCCAGCAGTTTTTATAGCGGGGGGGAGCAGTTCTTC	CASSFYSGGEQFF	TRBD2	.	TRBV28	TRBJ2-1
TGCGCCAGCAGCTTGGCCTCGACAGGGGAAGAGACCCAGTACTTC	CASSLASTGEETQYF	TRBD1	.	TRBV5-1	TRBJ2-5
TGTGCCAGTAGTGGTCCGCGACAGGGTAGCGAGACCCAGTACTTC	CASSGPRQGSETQYF	TRBD1	once	TRBV19	TRBJ2-5
TGTGCCAGACCCAGGGTTAATGGCTACACCTTC	CARPRVNGYTF	.	.	TRBV6-5	TRBJ1-2
TGTGCCAGCAGCGCACAGAAAGAGACCCAGTACTTC	CASSAQKETQYF	.	.	TRBV5-6	TRBJ2-5
TGCGCCAGCAGCATAGGGCCTTCTCAGGGCGGCTACACCTTC	CASSIGPSQGGYTF	.	.	TRBV5-1	TRBJ1-2
TGTGCCAGCAGTTTTTTGCGGGAGGGGTACGAGCAGTACTTC	CASSFLREGYEQYF	TRBD2	.	TRBV28	TRBJ2-7
TGTGCCAGCAGTTTAATGGCAGTTAATGAAAAACTGTTTTTT	CASSLMAVNEKLFF	.	few	TRBV27	TRBJ1-4
TGTGCCAGCAGTGAACCGGGACAGGGAACTCGCGAGCAGTACTTC	CASSEPGQGTREQYF	TRBD1	.	TRBV6-1	TRBJ2-7
TGTGCCAGCAGAGAAGGGACTAACATGGGGACCCAGTACTTC	CASREGTNMGTQYF	TRBD2	few	TRBV2	TRBJ2-5
TGCGCCAGCTCGGGACAGGAGGTCGACGAGCAGTACTTC	CASSGQEVDEQYF	TRBD1	.	TRBV5-1	TRBJ2-7
TGCGCCAGCTCCTCTAGCGGGACCAACACCGGGGAGCTGTTTTTT	CASSSSGTNTGELFF	TRBD2	few	TRBV5-1	TRBJ2-2
TGTGCCAGCAGTGAAGTACAGAATTCACCCCTCCACTTT	CASSEVQNSPLHF	.	once	TRBV6-1	TRBJ1-6
TGTGCCAGCAGCCAAGAGACCTGGGCTTATAAGGGAAACACCATATATTTT	CASSQETWAYKGNTIYF	.	.	TRBV3-1/TRBV3-2	TRBJ1-3
TGCGCCAGCAGCTTAAAGGGGGAGACCCAGTACTTC	CASSLKGETQYF	.	.	TRBV5-1	TRBJ2-5
TGCGCCAGCAGCCTGGACAGGCCTAATGAAAAACTGTTTTTT	CASSLDRPNEKLFF	TRBD1	.	TRBV5-1	TRBJ1-4
TGTGCCAGTAAGGGGATTAGCAATCAGCCCCAGCATTTT	CASKGISNQPQHF	.	.	TRBV19	TRBJ1-5
TGCGCCAGCAGCTTGAGTGGGGGAGGAATGAACACTGAAGCTTTCTTT	CASSLSGGGMNTEAFF	.	.	TRBV5-1	TRBJ1-1
TGTGCCAGCAGGCTGGCGTCAGCGGGGGCCGGGGAGCTGTTTTTT	CASRLASAGAGELFF	TRBD2	.	TRBV7-2	TRBJ2-2
TGTGCCAGCAGCTTAGCGGCAGGCTCTGGGGCCAACGTCCTGACTTTC	CASSLAAGSGANVLTF	.	.	TRBV13	TRBJ2-6